This T cell receptor (beta chain) was captured by sequencing in a study of identical twins. Study-wide results and limits: A lower insertion count was a feature of abundant cord blood beta clonotypes, with no such feature in memory repertoires.

TCRdb itself ran the 5' RACE reads through MiXCR, one entry per CDR3 protein. The sample shows roughly 200,000 distinct CDR3 sequences, around 6.8% of them seen only once. J was trimmed by 5 bases and V by 4 bases; bases with no gene match: 7. The V gene's germline CDR1 is LGHDT and CDR2 YNNKEL (reference sequence). The CDR3 consists of 14 residues. Concerning this clonotype itself: Its antigen is as yet unknown.

These data are also associated with another study on yellow fever vaccine responses in identical twins.

The V and J genes are TRBV3-1 and TRBJ2-5, with TRBD1 identical over 7 bases. The sequence derives from a woman younger than 30 in good health. Sequencing input: memory (CD45RO+) T cells sorted from blood. The CDR3 sequence: CASSPRGSFETQYF. The DNA of the CDR3 is TGTGCCAGCAGCCCCAGGGGGTCCTTCGAGACCCAGTACTTC.